These 12 T cell receptor beta chains share one sample of origin, sequenced in a study of CD8 T cells in ankylosing spondylitis. TCRdb reanalysed the 5' RACE reads using MiXCR and keeps one entry per CDR3 protein. The data show 200,000 or so distinct CDR3 sequences, 13% seen once. Source material: blood, either unsorted or a sorted T cell fraction (not recorded which). The origin of the receptors is a female donor with ankylosing spondylitis or in good health (not recorded which).

This clonotype was seen ten or more times. The chain recombines TRBV5-4 with TRBJ2-3; no clear D. Germline CDR1 reads SGHNT; CDR2 reads YYREEE (reference sequence). The ends were cut back, 0 bases at V and 11 bases at J, with 13 bases in the middle. The CDR3 has 13 amino acids. CDR3 in amino acids: CASSLDGIVEQYF. The CDR3 DNA reads as TGTGCCAGCAGCTTGGATGGGATAGTAGAGCAGTATTTT.

In its sample, this clonotype was seen a few times. This chain connects TRBV6-1 to TRBJ2-2; 9 nucleotides agree with TRBD2. The CDR3 totals 16 residues. The V segment lost 6 bases and the J segment 8 bases; nucleotides outside the gene matches: 13. Germline V gives CDR1 MNHNS, CDR2 SASEGT. CDR3 nucleotides: TGTGCCAGCAGGGGAGCTTCGGTAGCGGGAGCAGGGGAGCTGTTTTTT. Encoded protein: CASRGASVAGAGELFF.

This clonotype was seen ten or more times. J is TRBJ2-3 and V is TRBV27; D is unclear. Germline V CDR1 and CDR2: MNHEY, SMNVEV (reference sequence). This CDR3 has 14 amino acids. V gave up 5 bases and J gave up 3 bases, with 12 bases separating them. CDR3 DNA sequence: TGTGCCAGCAGTCCGGGTCTGCATACAGATACGCAGTATTTT. As protein: CASSPGLHTDTQYF.

The V and J genes are TRBV30 and TRBJ2-3; D not resolved. Per the germline V gene, CDR1 is GTSNPN and CDR2 is SVGIG (reference sequence). This CDR3 has 11 amino acids. V gave up 3 bases and J gave up 9 bases, with 10 bases separating them. CDR3 protein: CAWSRSETQYF. For the CDR3, the DNA is TGTGCCTGGAGCCGGTCGGAGACGCAGTATTTT.

The chain is built from TRBV5-1 and TRBJ2-1; no definite D call. V was trimmed by 2 bases and J by 9 bases, leaving 12 bases between them. The V gene's germline CDR1 is SGHRS and CDR2 YFSETQ. The length of the CDR3 is 13 residues. The DNA for the CDR3 is TGCGCCAGCAGCTTTTCGGAGTTGGCTGAGCAGTTCTTC. It yields the protein CASSFSELAEQFF.

This clonotype came up many times. CDR3: CASSSRDRDEQYF. Here the CDR3 DNA reads TGTGCCAGCAGCAGCCGGGACAGGGACGAGCAGTACTTC. The rearrangement joins TRBV7-2 to TRBJ2-7, with TRBD1 matching over 9 bases. This CDR3 contains 13 residues. Losses at the gene ends were 5 bases for V and 5 bases for J; bases not matched to a gene: 4. Germline CDR1 is SGHTA and CDR2 is FQGNSA. The full variable domain, in which reference TRBV7-2 and TRBJ2-7 provide the parts outside the CDR3, is GAGVSQSPSNKVTEKGKDVELRCDPISGHTALYWYRQSLGQGLEFLIYFQGNSAPDKSGLPSDRFSAERTGGSVSTLTIQRTQQEDSAVYLCASSSRDRDEQYFGPGTRLTVT.

This clonotype was seen ten or more times. The chain joins TRBV11-2 to TRBJ1-1; 8 nucleotides agree with TRBD1. The CDR3 sequence is 15 residues long. Germline CDR1 is SGHAT and CDR2 is FQNNGV. Losses at the gene ends were 1 base for V and 4 bases for J; bases not matched to a gene: 5. The CDR3 protein is CASSLVQGAPTEAFF. The DNA for the CDR3 is TGTGCCAGCAGCTTAGTCCAGGGGGCTCCCACTGAAGCTTTCTTT.

The chain combines TRBV28 with TRBJ2-3; D is possibly TRBD2 (6 bases). Germline V gene data show CDR1 as MDHEN and CDR2 as SYDVKM. The CDR3 runs to 15 residues. V lost 6 bases to trimming and J lost 2 bases, with 15 bases between them. The CDR3 spells CASSPGGGPTDTQYF. For the CDR3, the DNA is TGTGCCAGCAGCCCCGGGGGAGGCCCCACAGATACGCAGTATTTT.

This clonotype was observed at least ten times. The genes are TRBV11-2 and TRBJ1-2; D may be TRBD1 (5 bases). The ends were cut back, 4 bases at V and 2 bases at J, with 8 bases in the middle. CDR3 length: 13 amino acids. Germline lookup yields CDR1 SGHAT and CDR2 FQNNGV. This chain's CDR3 is CASSSDRNYGYTF. Here the CDR3 DNA reads TGTGCCAGCAGCTCCGACAGAAACTATGGCTACACCTTC.

Only a few counts were recorded for this clonotype. The rearrangement uses TRBV20-1 and TRBJ2-7; D is uncertain. CDR3 length: 13 residues. The V and J ends lost 0 bases and 4 bases respectively, with 10 bases between them. Germline V gene sequence: CDR1 DFQATT, CDR2 SNEGSKA (reference sequence). CDR3 amino acids: CSARERRPYEQYF. CDR3 nucleotide sequence: TGCAGTGCTAGAGAAAGGAGACCTTACGAGCAGTACTTC.

This clonotype was seen repeatedly, ten times or more. The V call is TRBV29-1, the J call TRBJ2-5, with D hard to call. V was shortened by 3 bases and J by 5 bases, with 7 bases between the two germline ends. Germline V gives CDR1 SQVTM, CDR2 ANQGSEA. This CDR3 has 11 residues. CDR3 nucleotides: TGCAGCGTTGACAACCGGGAGACCCAGTACTTC. This translates into CSVDNRETQYF.

Many counts were recorded for this clonotype. The gene calls are TRBV28 and TRBJ2-3; TRBD1 matches at 7 bases. The CDR3 has 16 residues. Germline CDR1 and CDR2: MDHEN and SYDVKM. V shed 6 bases and J 2 bases; nucleotides not matched to a gene: 11. The CDR3 here is CASSSPGTAFTDTQYF. The CDR3 DNA is TGTGCCAGCAGCTCCCCCGGGACAGCCTTCACAGATACGCAGTATTTT.